Below are 9 T cell receptor beta chains sequenced from a single sample in a study of tumor-infiltrating lymphocytes in primary liver carcinoma (dated by TCRdb to about 2017). Sequencing relied on an Illumina HiSeq 2500. Using a constant-region primer and ProtoScript II reverse transcriptase, TCRbeta-specific cDNA was reverse-transcribed from 500 ng total RNA. TCRbeta libraries were built with three nested multiplex PCR rounds, a slightly modified ARM-PCR procedure. Each of the first two PCR rounds ran for approximately 10 cycles using multiplex TRBV1-TRBV30 forward primers together with a Cbeta reverse primer. The public sequencing data were trimmed at Q25 with fastp and processed into clonotypes with MiXCR by TCRdb, which kept only in-frame beta chains. Every distinct CDR3 protein forms one entry, paired with its most common genes and DNA. In this sample the table shows some 190,000 distinct CDR3 sequences, roughly three fifths of which occur a single time. The ten largest clones add up to approximately 67% of the sample.

RNA from unsorted whole blood was extracted with TRIzol reagent, and germline DNA was obtained with the DNeasy Blood & Tissue kit. Sequenced: peripheral blood. These receptors were collected from a man in his forties with primary liver carcinoma and hepatitis B virus infection.

The chain joins TRBV6-1 to TRBJ1-2, with unresolved D. Germline V gene lookup returns CDR1 MNHNS and CDR2 SASEGT. The CDR3 spans 15 residues. Trimming took 3 bases from V and 7 from J, leaving 18 bases between them. CDR3 in amino acids: CASSDQRPAAGGYTF. The DNA of the CDR3 is TGTGCCAGCAGTGATCAACGTCCGGCAGCGGGTGGCTACACCTTC.

V usage is TRBV6-1 and J usage is TRBJ2-1, with 11 bases lining up with TRBD1. Germline CDR1 is MNHNS and CDR2 is SASEGT. J lost 4 bases, V lost 6 bases, and 5 bases had no gene match. The length of the CDR3 is 15 residues. The CDR3 region is CASSPGQGDYNEQFF. The DNA for the CDR3 is TGTGCCAGCAGCCCGGGACAGGGGGATTACAATGAGCAGTTCTTC.

A word on this clonotype: This could be a read error, since a much larger clone is one nucleotide away. The V gene is TRBV11-3, the J gene TRBJ2-1, with no clear D. Germline V CDR1 and CDR2: SGHNT, YENEEA. This CDR3 has 14 residues. CDR3 protein: CASCLVGANNEQFF. The CDR3 DNA is TGTGCCAGCTGCTTAGTTGGCGCCAACAATGAGCAGTTCTTC.

This clonotype appeared a single time. One junction end does not reproduce the germline sequence, and a read error may be involved. CDR3 protein: CASSLDWTSGSEVKNVQYF. The CDR3, as DNA: TGTGCCAGCAGCTTAGATTGGACTAGCGGGAGCGAGGTCAAAAACGTTCAGTACTTC. The V and J genes are TRBV11-2 and TRBJ2-4; 13 bases are a match to TRBD2. Germline lookup yields CDR1 SGHAT and CDR2 FQNNGV. CDR3 length equals 19 residues.

In regard to this clonotype: One junction end disagrees with the germline gene, perhaps due to a read error. The chain carries TRBV11-2 and TRBJ2-7; D gene ambiguous. The CDR3 spans 14 residues. Per the germline V gene, CDR1 is SGHAT and CDR2 is FQNNGV. The CDR3 sequence is CTSSLTDDGYEQYF. For the CDR3, the DNA is TGTACCAGCAGCTTGACGGATGATGGCTACGAGCAGTACTTC.

The chain carries TRBV28 and TRBJ1-2; D is possibly TRBD1 (6 bases). This CDR3 has 15 amino acids. V was pared by 4 bases and J by 6 bases, with 18 bases between. Per the germline V gene, CDR1 is MDHEN and CDR2 is SYDVKM. CDR3 sequence: CASSSGDTGLDGYTF. The DNA for the CDR3 is TGTGCCAGCAGTTCTGGGGATACAGGGTTAGATGGCTACACCTTC.

V gene TRBV29-1 combines with J gene TRBJ2-5; no clear D. Trimming removed 4 bases at V and 3 bases at J, with 9 bases between. The CDR3 has 12 amino acids. Germline V CDR1 and CDR2: SQVTM, ANQGSEA. The chain's CDR3 is CSVGLNKETQYF. CDR3 coding DNA: TGCAGCGTTGGACTTAACAAAGAGACCCAGTACTTC.

The CDR3 protein is CASSQGISGYEQYF. For the CDR3, the DNA is TGCGCCAGCAGCCAAGGAATTAGCGGCTACGAGCAGTACTTC. This rearrangement joins TRBV4-1 to TRBJ2-7; perhaps TRBD2 as D (6 bases). CDR1 is MGHRA, CDR2 YSYEKL, per germline. This CDR3 comprises 14 residues. Trimming removed 1 base at V and 3 bases at J, with 10 bases between.

This clonotype has ten or more counts. This chain links TRBV6-2 or TRBV6-3 with TRBJ2-7; maybe TRBD2 (5 bases). Germline assignment: CDR1 MNHEY and CDR2 SVGEGT. Trimming removed 6 bases from V and 7 bases from J, with 10 bases in between. This CDR3 is 11 amino acids long. CDR3 sequence reads: CASSPRGEQYF. The CDR3 coding sequence is TGTGCCAGCAGCCCTAGAGGGGAGCAGTACTTC.